Included here is one T cell receptor (beta chain) sequence, with context. This clonotype occurred many times. Its antigen target is currently unknown. Base qualities are not provided; no much larger clone lies one nucleotide away. Sequencing was performed on an Illumina HiSeq 2500. Quantitative 5'-RACE with molecular barcodes was used to prepare TCR beta libraries. Per the original workflow: A new computational method based on a probabilistic model of VDJ rearrangement was used to identify disease-linked TCR variants. Using fastp at Q25 and MiXCR, TCRdb reprocessed the public reads and kept productive beta chains. Rows with one shared CDR3 protein collapse into an entry with the most common genes and DNA. TCRdb's processing, not the authors', yielded these V and J calls. The sample records hundreds of thousands of distinct CDR3 sequences, less than 25% of which are singletons. The ten largest make up 3.5% of the sample.

The data originate from a study of CD8 T cells in ankylosing spondylitis (dated by TCRdb to the late 2010s). About the full investigation: The study set out to find disease-linked TCR variants by profiling T cell receptor beta repertoires in ankylosing spondylitis patients and healthy donors. Peripheral blood samples were taken, and synovial fluid was additionally collected from ankylosing spondylitis patients. In total, the full study cohort was made up of roughly 100 healthy donors and more than 20 ankylosing spondylitis patients. The study at large found these results: Significant enrichment of the disease-linked clones was reported in matched synovial fluid samples from ankylosing spondylitis patients. A TCR beta motif of eight highly homologous amino acid variants appeared characteristic of blood from ankylosing spondylitis patients. Some motif variants were previously reported in synovial fluid and blood of reactive arthritis patients, suggesting common disease-initiation mechanisms. In peripheral blood, the disease-linked clones were found at relatively low frequencies and had a CD8+ phenotype.

CDR3 length: 14 amino acids, cysteine to phenylalanine. Only the CDR3 DNA stays, 42 bases, in frame from base 1. At the junction V is shortened by 2 bases and J by 3 bases; bases outside the gene matches: 6. Based on the germline V gene (reference sequence), the CDR1 and CDR2 sequences are DFQATT and SNEGSKA. The rearranged segments are TRBV20-1 and TRBJ2-7, with 8 bases matching TRBD2. The clonotype was recovered from a female donor with ankylosing spondylitis or in good health (not recorded which). The sequencing input was blood, either unsorted or a sorted T cell fraction (not recorded which). The sequenced DNA is TGCAGTGCTAGACGGCTAGCGGGTATCTACGAGCAGTACTTC. This translates into CSARRLAGIYEQYF.